The 5 T cell receptor beta chains given below trace back to one sample, sequenced in a study of T cells expressing NK-cell markers. After re-calling the 5' RACE reads, TCRdb lists one entry per CDR3 protein, DNA absent. The sample has roughly 300,000 distinct CDR3 sequences; the top ten hold 4% to 5%. Sequencing was carried out using blood T cells: a sorted CD56 or NKG2C T cell subset, CD4+ or CD8+ T cells, or bulk PBMC T cells (not recorded which). The receptor source for this set is a woman aged 18-70 years in good health.

This chain links TRBV3-1 with TRBJ2-3; TCRdb outputs TRBD2, but without DNA this stays unchecked. CDR3 length: 16 residues. CDR1 is LGHDT and CDR2 is YNNKEL in the germline V gene (reference sequence). This CDR3 is CASSWAGASFTDTQYF.

The chain employs TRBV27 and TRBJ2-1; absent DNA, TCRdb's TRBD2 call cannot be checked. The V gene's germline CDR1 is MNHEY and CDR2 SMNVEV (reference sequence). The CDR3 is 17 residues long. CDR3 residues: CASSARLGPAVYNEQFF.

The chain links TRBV5-1 to TRBJ2-2. The V gene's germline CDR1 is SGHRS and CDR2 YFSETQ. The CDR3 sequence is 14 residues long. The chain's CDR3 is CASRQDGNTGELFF.

The V gene is TRBV19, the J gene TRBJ2-1; TCRdb indicates TRBD2, and absent DNA this call remains unverified. CDR3 size: 18 residues. Per germline, CDR1 LNHDA and CDR2 SQIVND (reference sequence). The CDR3 protein is CASSPTGLAGGKYNEQFF.

The chain uses TRBV7-2 and TRBJ1-5. The CDR3 is made up of 14 amino acids. The germline V gene encodes CDR1 SGHTA and CDR2 FQGNSA. CDR3 in amino acids: CASSSANRNQPQHF.